The entry below describes one T cell receptor (beta chain). Germline V gene data show CDR1 as SGHRS and CDR2 as YFSETQ. This CDR3 region has 21 residues. Between the trimmed V and J ends, which lost 0 bases and 5 bases, there was a span of 33 bases. This sample was taken from a study of blood T cell repertoires in COVID-19. The repertoire was sequenced with immunoSEQ multiplex PCR; TCRdb's copy has only in-frame clones and lacks some. Among about 81,000 clones listed, roughly 91% were seen once. The TCR was taken from a woman between 45 and 65 years old with acute COVID-19. The chain has TRBV5-1 and TRBJ2-7; D perhaps matches TRBD2 (6 bases). The sample taken for sequencing was PBMCs or T cells enriched from blood (not recorded which). The CDR3 DNA sequence: TGCGCCAGCAGCTTGGGCGGGGACTTCGGGGTCAATGTTTTTGGTTCAGACGAGCAGTACTTC. It yields the protein CASSLGGDFGVNVFGSDEQYF.